This T cell receptor (beta chain) emerged from a study of OX40 agonist ivuxolimab in advanced cancers. Study background: Patients received the agonistic anti-OX40 (CD134) antibody ivuxolimab.

Here immunoSEQ multiplex PCR was the method, and the copy in TCRdb shows in-frame clones only, minus some. The sample records roughly 63,000 clones, roughly 87% being singletons. Trimming pared 7 bases from V and 8 bases from J, leaving 14 bases between. CDR1 is SQVTM, CDR2 ANQGSEA, per germline. The CDR3 spans 11 residues. This clonotype was obtained from an adult with an advanced solid tumor such as melanoma, head and neck, liver or kidney cancer. This chain joins TRBV29-1 and TRBJ1-2, with TRBD1 as a possible D gene (5 bases). The source material was CD4+ or CD8+ T cells sorted from blood, sampled in a trial of the OX40 agonist ivuxolimab. The CDR3 region is CSAGGRDGYTF. The CDR3 DNA sequence: TGCAGCGCTGGGGGAAGGGACGGCTACACCTTC.